This TCR beta chain was observed in a study of T cells in Graves' hyperthyroidism and ophthalmopathy. Researchers took RNA transcripts and amplified the TCR beta CDR3 regions from them. An initial round of RT-PCR targeting the TCR CDR3 relied on the HTBI primer set. TCRdb passed the multiplex PCR reads through MiXCR, listing each CDR3 protein once. This table has 400,000 to 600,000 distinct CDR3 sequences, around 15% appearing once. Germline assignment: CDR1 SGHVS and CDR2 FQNEAQ. The CDR3 comprises 15 residues, both ends counted. Concerning this clonotype itself: A read error may be the cause here, since a much bigger clone is one base away. The limits of the CDR3 on the DNA are not certain, so only TCRdb's listed CDR3 is given.

Sequenced: blood. V gene TRBV7-8 combines with J gene TRBJ1-1; no check of the table's D call, TRBD1, against the DNA was made. This TCR came from a woman aged 25 to 45 with Graves' ophthalmopathy. The CDR3 spells CASHLWGQGNTESFF.